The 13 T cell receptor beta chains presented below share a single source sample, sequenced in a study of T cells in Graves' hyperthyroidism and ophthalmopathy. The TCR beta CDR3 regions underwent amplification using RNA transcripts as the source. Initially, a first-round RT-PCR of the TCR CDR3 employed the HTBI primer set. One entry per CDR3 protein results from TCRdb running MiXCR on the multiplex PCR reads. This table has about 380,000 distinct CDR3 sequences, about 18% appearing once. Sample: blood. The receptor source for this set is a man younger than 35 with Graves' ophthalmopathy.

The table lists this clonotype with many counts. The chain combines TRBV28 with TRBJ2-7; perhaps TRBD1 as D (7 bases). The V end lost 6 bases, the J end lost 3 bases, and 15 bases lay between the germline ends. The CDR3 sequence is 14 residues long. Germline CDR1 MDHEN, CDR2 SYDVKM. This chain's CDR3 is CASSRGTVVYEQYF. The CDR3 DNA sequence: TGTGCCAGCAGCCGGGGGACAGTCGTCTACGAGCAGTACTTC. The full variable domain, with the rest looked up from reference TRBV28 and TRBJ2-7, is DVKVTQSSRYLVKRTGEKVFLECVQDMDHENMFWYRQDPGLGLRLIYFSYDVKMKEKGDIPEGYSVSREKKERFSLILESASTNQTSMYLCASSRGTVVYEQYFGPGTRLTVT.

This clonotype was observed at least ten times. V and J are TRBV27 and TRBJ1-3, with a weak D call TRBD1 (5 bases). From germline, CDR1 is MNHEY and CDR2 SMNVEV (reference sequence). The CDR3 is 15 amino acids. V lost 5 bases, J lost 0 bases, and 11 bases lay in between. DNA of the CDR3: TGTGCCAGCAGTCCGGGACTGTCCTCTGGAAACACCATATATTTT. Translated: CASSPGLSSGNTIYF.

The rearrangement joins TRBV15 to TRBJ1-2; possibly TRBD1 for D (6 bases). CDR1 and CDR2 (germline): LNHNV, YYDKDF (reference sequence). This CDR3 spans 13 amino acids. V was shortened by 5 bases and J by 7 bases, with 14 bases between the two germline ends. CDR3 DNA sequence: TGTGCCACCAGCTCGAGGGGGACTGGTGGCTACACCTTC. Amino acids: CATSSRGTGGYTF.

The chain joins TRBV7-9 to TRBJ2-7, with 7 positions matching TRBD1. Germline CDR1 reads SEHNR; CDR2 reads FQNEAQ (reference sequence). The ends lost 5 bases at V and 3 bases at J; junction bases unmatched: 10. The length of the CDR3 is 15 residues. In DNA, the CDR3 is TGTGCCAGCAGCCCTTTACAGGGGTCCTTCTACGAGCAGTACTTC. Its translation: CASSPLQGSFYEQYF.

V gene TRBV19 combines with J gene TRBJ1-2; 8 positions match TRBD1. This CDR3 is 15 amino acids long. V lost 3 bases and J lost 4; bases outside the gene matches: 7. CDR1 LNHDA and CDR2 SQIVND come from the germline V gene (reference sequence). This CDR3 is CASSMYQGATYGYTF. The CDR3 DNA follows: TGTGCCAGTAGTATGTACCAGGGGGCGACCTATGGCTACACCTTC.

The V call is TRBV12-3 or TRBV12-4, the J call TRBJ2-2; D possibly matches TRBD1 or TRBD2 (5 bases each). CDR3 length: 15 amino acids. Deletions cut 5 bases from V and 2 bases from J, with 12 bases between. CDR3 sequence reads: CASSPGTVNTGELFF. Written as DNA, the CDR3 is TGTGCCAGCAGTCCTGGGACGGTTAACACCGGGGAGCTGTTTTTT.

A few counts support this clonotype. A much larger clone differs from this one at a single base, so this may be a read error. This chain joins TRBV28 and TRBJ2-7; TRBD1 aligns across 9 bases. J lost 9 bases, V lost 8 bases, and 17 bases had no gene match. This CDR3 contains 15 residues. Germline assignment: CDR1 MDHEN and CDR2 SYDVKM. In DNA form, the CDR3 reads TGTGCCAGCGGTCGGGCAGGGACAGGGATAACTAGGCAGTACTTC. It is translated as CASGRAGTGITRQYF.

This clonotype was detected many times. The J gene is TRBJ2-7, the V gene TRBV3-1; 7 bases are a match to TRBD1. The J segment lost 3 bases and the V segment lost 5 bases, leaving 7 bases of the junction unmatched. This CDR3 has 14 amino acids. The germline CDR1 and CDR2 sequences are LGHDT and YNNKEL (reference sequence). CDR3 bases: TGTGCCAGCAGCGATCGACAGGGTTACTACGAGCAGTACTTC. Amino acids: CASSDRQGYYEQYF.

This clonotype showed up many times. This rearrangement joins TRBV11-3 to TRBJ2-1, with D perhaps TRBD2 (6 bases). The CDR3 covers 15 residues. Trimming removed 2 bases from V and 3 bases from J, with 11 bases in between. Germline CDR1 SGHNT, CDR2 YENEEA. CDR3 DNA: TGTGCCAGCAGCTTATACGGGAGAGGCTACAATGAGCAGTTCTTC. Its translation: CASSLYGRGYNEQFF.

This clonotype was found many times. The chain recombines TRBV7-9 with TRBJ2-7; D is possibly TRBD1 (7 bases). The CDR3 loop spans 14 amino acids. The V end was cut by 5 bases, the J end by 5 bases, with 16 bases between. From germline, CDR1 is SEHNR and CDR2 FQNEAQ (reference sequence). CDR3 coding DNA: TGTGCCAGCAGCCTCGACAGGGAGGTTAACGAGCAGTACTTC. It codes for CASSLDREVNEQYF.

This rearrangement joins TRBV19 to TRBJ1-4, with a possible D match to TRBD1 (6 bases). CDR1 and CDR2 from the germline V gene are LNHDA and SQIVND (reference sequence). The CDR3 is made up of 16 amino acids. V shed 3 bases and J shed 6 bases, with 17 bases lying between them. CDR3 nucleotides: TGTGCCAGTAGTATGGACTCCGGGGGCGGTGATGAAAAACTGTTTTTT. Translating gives CASSMDSGGGDEKLFF.

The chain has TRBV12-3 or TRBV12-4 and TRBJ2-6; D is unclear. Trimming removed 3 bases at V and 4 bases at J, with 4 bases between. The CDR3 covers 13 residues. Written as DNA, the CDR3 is TGTGCCAGCAGTTTTCAGGGGGCCAACGTCCTGACTTTC. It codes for CASSFQGANVLTF.

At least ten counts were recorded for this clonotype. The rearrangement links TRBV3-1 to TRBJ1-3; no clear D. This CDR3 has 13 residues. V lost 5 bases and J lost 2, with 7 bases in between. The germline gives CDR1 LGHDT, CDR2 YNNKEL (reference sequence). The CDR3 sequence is CASSGAAGNTIYF. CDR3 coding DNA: TGTGCCAGCAGCGGAGCCGCTGGAAACACCATATATTTT.